One sample yielded the 12 T cell receptor beta chains listed below, sequenced in a study of siplizumab effects on memory and regulatory T cells. Libraries were prepared by immunoSEQ multiplex PCR; TCRdb keeps only in-frame clonotypes and omits some of them. The table includes about 66,000 clones, around 96% detected once. The specimen was naive CD8+ T cells sorted from blood. All receptors come from a human donor in good health.

This clone was picked up one time. The genes are TRBV7-3 and TRBJ2-1; D may be TRBD2 (7 bases). Germline V gives CDR1 SGHTA, CDR2 FQGTGA. V was pared by 5 bases and J by 1 base, with 12 bases between. The CDR3 runs to 15 residues. The CDR3, as DNA: TGTGCCAGCAGCGCTGGGGGGGCTTCCTACAATGAGCAGTTCTTC. Its protein product is CASSAGGASYNEQFF.

The chain joins TRBV7-2 to TRBJ1-4; 7 bases map to TRBD1. Losses at the gene ends were 4 bases for V and 0 bases for J; bases not matched to a gene: 5. Looked up from germline, CDR1 is SGHTA and CDR2 is FQGNSA. The CDR3 has 16 residues. The CDR3 bases are TGTGCCAGCAGCTCGGGACAGAGTGCAACTAATGAAAAACTGTTTTTT. This translates into CASSSGQSATNEKLFF.

The chain uses TRBV4-1 and TRBJ2-7, with 11 bases fitting TRBD1. From germline, CDR1 is MGHRA and CDR2 YSYEKL. With 2 bases clipped from V and 7 bases from J, the junction kept 10 bases outside the gene matches. CDR3 size: 16 residues. The CDR3 region is CASSQPPGQGVREQYF. In DNA, the CDR3 is TGCGCCAGCAGCCAACCCCCGGGACAGGGGGTCCGGGAGCAGTACTTC.

V is TRBV6-5 and J is TRBJ1-1, with no clear D. The germline gives CDR1 MNHEY, CDR2 SVGAGI. The CDR3 extends over 13 amino acids. The germline V and J ends were trimmed by 2 bases and 1 base, with 5 bases remaining between them. The CDR3 sequence is CASSYAANTEAFF. The CDR3 DNA reads as TGTGCCAGCAGTTACGCAGCGAACACTGAAGCTTTCTTT.

The rearrangement uses TRBV28 and TRBJ2-1, with D maybe TRBD2 (7 bases). The CDR3 covers 15 residues. The germline V gene encodes CDR1 MDHEN and CDR2 SYDVKM. Trimming left V 4 bases short and J 4 bases short, with 14 bases between. The CDR3 DNA follows: TGTGCCAGCAGTTATGGGGGGGGCCTTTACAATGAGCAGTTCTTC. Translation: CASSYGGGLYNEQFF.

The V and J genes are TRBV28 and TRBJ1-2; D might be TRBD1 (5 bases). Germline lookup yields CDR1 MDHEN and CDR2 SYDVKM. There are 15 residues in the CDR3. With 5 bases removed from V and 2 bases from J, the gap between germline ends came to 15 bases. The CDR3 region is CASSAYRGYNYGYTF. DNA for the CDR3: TGTGCCAGCAGTGCATATCGGGGCTACAACTATGGCTACACCTTC.

V usage is TRBV6-6 and J usage is TRBJ1-6; 7 positions agree with TRBD1. Losses at the gene ends were 6 bases for V and 8 bases for J; bases not matched to a gene: 7. The germline V gene has CDR1 MNHNY and CDR2 SVGAGI (reference sequence). The CDR3 is made up of 14 amino acids. The DNA of the CDR3 is TGTGCCAGCAGCGACGGGACAGCGGATTCACCCCTCCACTTT. Protein product: CASSDGTADSPLHF.

The chain combines TRBV4-1 with TRBJ1-2; 7 bases match TRBD1. The V gene end was trimmed by 0 bases and the J gene end by 6 bases; junction bases not matched to a gene: 7. This CDR3 has 15 residues. Germline V gene data show CDR1 as MGHRA and CDR2 as YSYEKL. CDR3 DNA sequence: TGCGCCAGCAGCCAAGATCGGTCAGGGGGAAATGGCTACACCTTC. It is translated as CASSQDRSGGNGYTF.

V usage is TRBV27 and J usage is TRBJ1-6, with 8 bases fitting TRBD1. Losses at the gene ends were 8 bases for V and 5 bases for J; bases not matched to a gene: 2. The CDR3 contains 13 residues. Germline assignment: CDR1 MNHEY and CDR2 SMNVEV (reference sequence). CDR3 residues: CASEDRDNSPLHF. In DNA form, the CDR3 reads TGTGCCAGCGAGGACAGGGATAATTCACCCCTCCACTTT.

The chain carries TRBV5-6 and TRBJ2-7; 13 nucleotides match TRBD2. There are 15 residues in the CDR3. The J segment lost 5 bases and the V segment lost 2 bases, leaving 4 bases of the junction unmatched. Germline CDR1 and CDR2: SGHDT and YYEEEE. Written as DNA, the CDR3 is TGTGCCAGCAGCTTACTAGCGGGGGGGCGGAACGAGCAGTACTTC. This sequence encodes CASSLLAGGRNEQYF.

This rearrangement joins TRBV20-1 to TRBJ2-7; no clear D. Germline V lookup: CDR1 DFQATT, CDR2 SNEGSKA (reference sequence). Trimming took off 2 bases at V and 7 bases at J, with 9 bases between the two ends. CDR3 length equals 11 residues. The CDR3 sequence is CSARPLEEQYF. CDR3 coding DNA: TGCAGTGCTAGACCCCTGGAGGAGCAGTACTTC.

This clone was detected only once. V gene TRBV19 combines with J gene TRBJ2-3; 7 bases fit TRBD1. Trimming cost V 0 bases and J 2 bases; bases outside gene matches: 8. This CDR3 comprises 17 residues. Germline values: CDR1 LNHDA, CDR2 SQIVND (reference sequence). As DNA, the CDR3 is TGTGCCAGTAGTATAGATCTGGGGGACAGATACACAGATACGCAGTATTTT. It encodes CASSIDLGDRYTDTQYF. Based on the CDR3 plus reference TRBV19 and TRBJ2-3, the full variable domain is DGGITQSPKYLFRKEGQNVTLSCEQNLNHDAMYWYRQDPGQGLRLIYYSQIVNDFQKGDIAEGYSVSREKKESFPLTVTSAQKNPTAFYLCASSIDLGDRYTDTQYFGPGTRLTVL.